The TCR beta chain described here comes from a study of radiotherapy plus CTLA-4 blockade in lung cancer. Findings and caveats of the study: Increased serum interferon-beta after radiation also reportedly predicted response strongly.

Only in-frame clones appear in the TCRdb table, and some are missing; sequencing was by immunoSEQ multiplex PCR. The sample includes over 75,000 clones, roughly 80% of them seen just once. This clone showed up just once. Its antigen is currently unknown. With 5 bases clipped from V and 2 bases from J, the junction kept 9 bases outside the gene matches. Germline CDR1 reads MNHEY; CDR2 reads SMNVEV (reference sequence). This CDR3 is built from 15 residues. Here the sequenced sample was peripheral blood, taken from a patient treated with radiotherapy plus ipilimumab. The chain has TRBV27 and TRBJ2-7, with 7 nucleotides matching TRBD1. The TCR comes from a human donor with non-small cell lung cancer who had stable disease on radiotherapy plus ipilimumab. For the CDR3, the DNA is TGTGCCAGCAGTCCGGACAGGAAACTTACCTACGAGCAGTACTTC. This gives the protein CASSPDRKLTYEQYF.